What follows describes a single T cell receptor beta chain. Before being deemed recovered, Cohort 3 donors had two negative PCRs, clearance, or symptom resolution. This specimen comes from a study of blood T cell repertoires in COVID-19. CDR3 length: 14 residues. V gave up 1 base and J gave up 4 bases, with 10 bases separating them. Looked up from germline, CDR1 is KGHSH and CDR2 is LQKENI. Clones were read by immunoSEQ multiplex PCR, and TCRdb kept only the in-frame ones, dropping some. The sample consists of about 370,000 clones, roughly nine tenths of them appearing once. The chain links TRBV18 to TRBJ2-5, with a possible D match to TRBD2 (7 bases). The sample consisted of PBMCs or T cells enriched from blood (not recorded which). This TCR came from a man aged 18 to 29 who had recovered from COVID-19. CDR3 in amino acids: CASSPRRGAETQYF. CDR3 nucleotide sequence: TGTGCCAGCTCACCACGACGGGGGGCAGAGACCCAGTACTTC. Full variable domain (remainder filled in from reference TRBV18 and TRBJ2-5): NAGVMQNPRHLVRRRGQEARLRCSPMKGHSHVYWYRQLPEEGLKFMVYLQKENIIDESGMPKERFSAEFPKEGPSILRIQQVVRGDSAAYFCASSPRRGAETQYFGPGTRLLVL.